This note documents a single TCR beta chain sequence. Its antigen specificity is not known. No much larger clone is present one base from it, and per-base qualities are unavailable. The CDR3 regions of human TCRbeta chains were subjected to immunosequencing. As for the authors' bioinformatics: TCRs in the repertoires were compared against a reference library of SARS-CoV-2-specific TCRs that had been generated with the MIRA antigen-specificity platform. Breadth was defined as the fraction of unique TCRs that were SARS-CoV-2-associated, and depth was defined as the fraction of total T cells that were SARS-CoV-2-associated. Using the MIRA data, each spike-specific TCR was assigned both to the spike region to which the TCR was reactive and to a CD4 or CD8 class. Log10-transformed breadth and depth values were compared by one-way ANOVA with Sidak's multiple comparisons tests. The clones in this table, taken by TCRdb from immuneACCESS, are in-frame only. Not every clone is retained; where verified, under half of the shortfall comes from an unresolved V gene, and the cause of the rest is unknown. D and trimming come from the DNA, and the V and J calls and clone size come from that table. This sample comprises 120,000 to 150,000 clones, about nine tenths of them detected only once. In total, the top ten clones hold 3.4% of the sample.

The sample's time point label, in plain terms: baseline before first vaccination. Vaccinee samples were obtained from the UK trials COV001 and COV002, which included a single-blind randomized controlled phase 2/3 trial of AZD1222 (ChAdOx1 nCoV-19) in healthy adults. For TCRbeta chain sequencing, PBMC samples were collected from trial participants at day 0 and at day 28 after the second dose. This sample was included in a study of T cell responses to AZD1222 COVID-19 vaccine (dated by TCRdb to the early 2020s). Regarding the research as a whole: AZD1222 recipients given second doses at about 4 weeks or at about 12 weeks were pooled, since spike-specific TCR depth and breadth were not found to differ between the two schedules. TCR sequencing covered 233 trial participants: around 210 given two doses of AZD1222 and around 26 given two doses of MenACWY control vaccine. Trial participants were enrolled by age into 18-55, 56-69 and 70-plus year subgroups, with roughly 150, 30 and 60 TCR-sequenced participants respectively. Study-level results and caveats: In the small 56-69-year group, the increase in depth fell short of significance, most likely because of low power. The vaccine-associated CD4 TCRs covered the entire spike protein, and the dominant responses fell in regions 160-218 and 743-854. A significant rise in spike-specific TCR breadth and depth was observed after two AZD1222 doses relative to day 0 and relative to MenACWY recipients. No day 14 peak-response samples were available, so repertoires were characterized only after the peak T cell response. Participants were mostly white British and included more females than males, and it was suggested by the authors that clonal diversity may have been underestimated. Epitopes outside the regions mutated in the B.1.351 and B.1.1.7 variants were reportedly recognized by nearly half of the unique spike-specific TCRs. Conclusions about previously exposed vaccinees are limited, since just a handful of AZD1222 recipients were seropositive for SARS-CoV-2 at baseline.

From the cysteine up to the phenylalanine, the CDR3 has a length of 16 residues. The read is trimmed to its CDR3 DNA, 48 bases read in frame from base 1. Cut back by 4 bases and 1 base, the V and J ends lie 16 bases apart. CDR1 is given as SGHDN and CDR2 as FVKESK, both from the germline V gene. This specimen consisted of peripheral blood, obtained on day 0 of AZD1222 vaccination. The receptor was derived from an adult in good health. In this chain, TRBV14 is recombined with TRBJ1-1; the D gene is not confidently resolved. CDR3 loop: CASSPPGLLPNTEAFF. The nucleotide sequence is TGTGCCAGCAGCCCCCCTGGACTCCTACCGAACACTGAAGCTTTCTTT.